A few counts support the clone carrying this TCR beta chain. Its antigen is still unknown. The sample belongs to a study of T-cell memory formation after mild COVID-19. The CDR3 spans 16 residues. V was shortened by 3 bases and J by 2 bases, with 15 bases between the two germline ends. Germline CDR1 and CDR2: SEHNR and FQNEAQ (reference sequence). Study conclusions and caveats: A subset of responding clones appeared in pre-infection memory, suggesting cross-reactive memory joined. Contracting clones from day 15 to 85 had balanced CD4/CD8; later expanders favoured CD4+. Shrinking CD4+ clones were chiefly CM and EM; CD8+ ones were chiefly EMRA.

TCR alpha and TCR beta cDNA libraries carrying sample barcodes and UMIs came from 5'RACE with constant-segment primers. TCRdb re-derived calls from the 5' RACE reads in MiXCR, one entry per CDR3 protein. This sample carries around 210,000 distinct CDR3 sequences, around 9.1% of them seen once, and the ten largest clones take 3.5%. The TCR originated in a man aged 18 to 29 who had mild COVID-19 (a few samples of this study predate the infection). Cell type and time point are not known. This chain joins TRBV7-9 and TRBJ2-3, with D uncertain. The sequenced material came from PBMCs or a T cell subset sorted from them (not recorded which). The DNA of the CDR3 is TGTGCCAGCAGCTTCGCTCCTTTGGAGTACACAGATACGCAGTATTTT. Protein: CASSFAPLEYTDTQYF.